These 13 T cell receptor beta chains originate from one sample sequenced in a study of control samples from healthy donors and cancer patients. Repertoires were generated with immunoSEQ multiplex PCR, while TCRdb's copy carries only in-frame clones and drops some. The data show about 120,000 clones, more than 80% seen once. Material: blood. These receptors were obtained from a middle-aged man in good health.

The chain carries TRBV30 and TRBJ1-3; D unclear. CDR1 and CDR2 (germline): GTSNPN, SVGIG (reference sequence). There are 12 residues in the CDR3. With 0 bases removed from V and 4 bases from J, the gap between germline ends came to 4 bases. The DNA for the CDR3 is TGTGCCTGGAGTGTATCAGGAAACACCATATATTTT. This codes for CAWSVSGNTIYF.

This clone was recorded once. J is TRBJ1-5 and V is TRBV19; 8 nucleotides align to TRBD1. CDR1 and CDR2 from the germline V gene are LNHDA and SQIVND (reference sequence). The CDR3 contains 17 residues. Trimming took 2 bases from V and 1 from J; bases not matched to a gene: 7. This chain's CDR3 is CASSIFGQGGSNQPQHF. CDR3 DNA sequence: TGTGCCAGTAGTATATTCGGACAGGGAGGGAGCAATCAGCCCCAGCATTTT.

The chain links TRBV30 to TRBJ1-1; D unresolved. There are 13 residues in the CDR3. Trimming stripped 4 bases from V and 7 bases from J, with 16 bases between. CDR1 and CDR2 from the germline V gene are GTSNPN and SVGIG (reference sequence). The CDR3 loop is CAWKLGVWSEAFF. CDR3 nucleotides: TGTGCCTGGAAACTTGGGGTTTGGAGTGAAGCTTTCTTT.

The rearrangement uses TRBV24-1 and TRBJ1-2; TRBD1 aligns across 7 bases. This CDR3 is built from 12 residues. Germline V gives CDR1 KGHDR, CDR2 SFDVKD. With V trimmed by 6 bases and J by 8 bases, 5 bases remained unmatched. CDR3 sequence: CATSRTGWGYTF. The DNA for the CDR3 is TGTGCCACCAGTCGGACAGGTTGGGGCTACACCTTC.

This chain connects TRBV27 to TRBJ2-7, with D possibly being TRBD2 (5 bases). The V gene's germline CDR1 is MNHEY and CDR2 SMNVEV (reference sequence). Trimming shortened V by 2 bases and J by 0 bases, and 11 bases separated the two germline ends. This CDR3 spans 15 amino acids. The CDR3 coding sequence is TGTGCCAGCAGTTTACGGGGATCCCGCTCCTACGAGCAGTACTTC. Its translation: CASSLRGSRSYEQYF.

This chain links TRBV4-1 with TRBJ1-2; 8 nucleotides match TRBD1. Germline CDR1 MGHRA, CDR2 YSYEKL. Trimming at V came to 2 bases and at J to 8 bases, leaving 7 bases not matched to a gene. CDR3 length equals 14 residues. DNA of the CDR3: TGCGCCAGCAGCCAAAACAGGGGGTTCGGAGGCTACACCTTC. This encodes CASSQNRGFGGYTF.

This clone has a single count. This sequence joins TRBV6-2 or TRBV6-3 and TRBJ1-1; no firm D call. The CDR3 sequence is 12 residues long. V dropped 5 bases and J dropped 1 base, with 5 bases sitting between them. Germline V CDR1 and CDR2: MNHEY, SVGEGT. CDR3 DNA: TGTGCCAGCAGTCGTCGGAACACTGAAGCTTTCTTT. This gives the protein CASSRRNTEAFF.

This clone was observed a single time. This rearrangement joins TRBV7-9 to TRBJ1-4, with D possibly TRBD1 on 5 matching bases. Germline values: CDR1 SEHNR, CDR2 FQNEAQ (reference sequence). The V end lost 3 bases, the J end lost 3 bases, and 8 bases lay between the germline ends. This CDR3 has 14 residues. The CDR3 sequence is CASSFDRSNEKLFF. CDR3 DNA: TGTGCCAGCAGCTTCGACAGATCTAATGAAAAACTGTTTTTT. The variable domain in full, with the rest retrieved from reference TRBV7-9 and TRBJ1-4, is DTGVSQNPRHKITKRGQNVTFRCDPISEHNRLYWYRQTLGQGPEFLTYFQNEAQLEKSRLLSDRFSAERPKGSFSTLEIQRTEQGDSAMYLCASSFDRSNEKLFFGSGTQLSVL.

With respect to this clone: This specimen includes other DNA sequences encoding the same CDR3. The gene calls are TRBV7-9 and TRBJ2-5; a weak D match, TRBD1 (6 bases). The V gene's germline CDR1 is SEHNR and CDR2 FQNEAQ (reference sequence). V lost 1 base, J lost 4 bases, and 16 bases lay in between. The CDR3 extends over 16 amino acids. Written as DNA, the CDR3 is TGTGCCAGCAGCTTAGTGCCCACAGGGACGGGAGAGACCCAGTACTTC. Amino acids: CASSLVPTGTGETQYF.

The chain uses TRBV2 and TRBJ1-4, with D maybe TRBD1 (5 bases). Trimming removed 10 bases from V and 5 bases from J, with 20 bases in between. The CDR3 runs to 15 residues. Germline-derived CDR1 and CDR2 are SNHLY and FYNNEI. CDR3 loop: CATARGTQGNEKLFF. DNA for the CDR3: TGTGCCACGGCGAGAGGGACTCAAGGAAATGAAAAACTGTTTTTT. The variable domain in full, completed from reference TRBV2 and TRBJ1-4, reads EPEVTQTPSHQVTQMGQEVILRCVPISNHLYFYWYRQILGQKVEFLVSFYNNEISEKSEIFDDQFSVERPDGSNFTLKIRSTKLEDSAMYFCATARGTQGNEKLFFGSGTQLSVL.

The chain is built from TRBV19 and TRBJ1-2, with D possibly being TRBD1 (5 bases). V was shortened by 3 bases and J by 3 bases, with 14 bases between the two germline ends. CDR1 and CDR2 (germline): LNHDA, SQIVND (reference sequence). This CDR3 has 15 amino acids. The CDR3 loop reads CASSIPTSGYYGYTF. The CDR3 DNA is TGTGCCAGTAGTATCCCGACATCAGGGTACTATGGCTACACCTTC.

The chain links TRBV18 to TRBJ2-1, with 8 bases aligning to TRBD1. CDR1 is KGHSH, CDR2 LQKENI, per germline. The V gene end was trimmed by 6 bases and the J gene end by 2 bases; junction bases not matched to a gene: 6. The length of the CDR3 is 15 residues. CDR3 amino acids: CASSPDRAPYNEQFF. As DNA, the CDR3 is TGTGCCAGCTCCCCGGACAGGGCCCCCTACAATGAGCAGTTCTTC.

V is TRBV19 and J is TRBJ2-5; 9 nucleotides align to TRBD1. V lost 4 bases, J lost 5 bases, and 8 bases stayed unmatched. The CDR3 sequence is 15 residues long. Germline loops: CDR1 LNHDA, CDR2 SQIVND (reference sequence). The CDR3: CASSTDRGRSETQYF. DNA of the CDR3: TGTGCCAGTAGTACCGACAGGGGGAGGTCTGAGACCCAGTACTTC. The entire variable domain, with the rest obtained from reference TRBV19 and TRBJ2-5, is as follows: DGGITQSPKYLFRKEGQNVTLSCEQNLNHDAMYWYRQDPGQGLRLIYYSQIVNDFQKGDIAEGYSVSREKKESFPLTVTSAQKNPTAFYLCASSTDRGRSETQYFGPGTRLLVL.